One and the same sample provided the 31 T cell receptor beta chains below, sequenced in a study of T cell responses to AZD1222 COVID-19 vaccine. Sequencing used immunoSEQ multiplex PCR; TCRdb keeps in-frame clones, though not all of them. The sample lists 90,000 to 110,000 clones, 75% to 90% occurring once. Specimen: peripheral blood, collected 28 days after the second AZD1222 dose. The receptor source for this set is an adult who received the AZD1222 COVID-19 vaccine.

The genes are TRBV3-1 (or the pseudogene TRBV3-2) and TRBJ2-7; D gene ambiguous. V gave up 1 base and J gave up 9 bases, with 13 bases separating them. The length of the CDR3 is 13 residues. CDR1 and CDR2 (germline): LGHDT, YNNKEL (reference sequence). CDR3 amino acids: CASSQGVEGWQYF. In DNA, the CDR3 is TGTGCCAGCAGCCAAGGGGTAGAAGGATGGCAGTACTTC.

The rearrangement uses TRBV15 and TRBJ2-3, with D tentatively TRBD2 (6 bases). Trimming pared 0 bases from V and 4 bases from J, leaving 11 bases between. CDR1 is LNHNV and CDR2 is YYDKDF in the germline V gene (reference sequence). The CDR3 contains 15 residues. For the CDR3, the DNA is TGTGCCACCAGCAGAGATCGACTAGTATCAGATACGCAGTATTTT. It specifies CATSRDRLVSDTQYF.

The chain couples TRBV7-9 to TRBJ1-2; D is perhaps TRBD1 (5 bases). The V end was cut by 6 bases, the J end by 8 bases, with 16 bases between. The germline CDR1 and CDR2 sequences are SEHNR and FQNEAQ (reference sequence). This CDR3 comprises 13 residues. The CDR3, as DNA: TGTGCCAGCAGACAAGAACTAGGGGAAGGCTACACCTTC. Translating gives CASRQELGEGYTF. Filled out from reference TRBV7-9 and TRBJ1-2, the complete variable domain reads DTGVSQNPRHKITKRGQNVTFRCDPISEHNRLYWYRQTLGQGPEFLTYFQNEAQLEKSRLLSDRFSAERPKGSFSTLEIQRTEQGDSAMYLCASRQELGEGYTFGSGTRLTVV.

The chain couples TRBV5-1 to TRBJ1-2, with D tentatively TRBD1 (5 bases). Germline V gives CDR1 SGHRS, CDR2 YFSETQ. CDR3 length equals 15 residues. V dropped 1 base and J dropped 2 bases, with 12 bases sitting between them. The CDR3 loop reads CASSLSFQGNYGYTF. The CDR3 DNA sequence: TGCGCCAGCAGCTTGAGTTTCCAGGGAAACTATGGCTACACCTTC.

V is TRBV28 and J is TRBJ2-1; D is unresolved. The germline V gene has CDR1 MDHEN and CDR2 SYDVKM. The germline V and J ends were trimmed by 1 base and 7 bases, with 5 bases remaining between them. This CDR3 comprises 12 residues. The CDR3 nucleotides are TGTGCCAGCAGTTTATTGTTAAATGAGCAGTTCTTC. It specifies CASSLLLNEQFF.

This chain joins TRBV5-8 and TRBJ2-5, with 7 bases matching TRBD2. The CDR3 is 18 residues long. Germline CDR1 reads SGHTS; CDR2 reads YDEGEE. J gave up 1 base and V 0 bases, and 12 bases lay outside the gene matches. The DNA of the CDR3 is TGTGCCAGCAGCTTGGAAAAGGGGCTAGCGGAACTCCAAGAGACCCAGTACTTC. Translation: CASSLEKGLAELQETQYF.

The chain recombines TRBV5-1 with TRBJ2-3; D might be TRBD2 (6 bases). V lost 4 bases, J lost 3 bases, and 15 bases lay in between. The germline gives CDR1 SGHRS, CDR2 YFSETQ. The CDR3 has 15 residues. Here the CDR3 reads CASSAGRSGTDTQYF. CDR3 in DNA: TGCGCCAGCAGCGCGGGACGTAGTGGAACAGATACGCAGTATTTT.

Only one count was recorded for this clone. J is TRBJ2-2 and V is TRBV6-4; 9 bases line up with TRBD1. Germline CDR1 is MRHNA and CDR2 is SNTAGT. This CDR3 comprises 17 residues. Unmatched junction bases numbered 9, after V lost 2 bases and J lost 5 bases. CDR3 in amino acids: CASSDDPGTGKTGELFF. The CDR3 bases are TGTGCCAGCAGTGACGACCCCGGGACAGGGAAAACCGGGGAGCTGTTTTTT.

V usage is TRBV5-1 and J usage is TRBJ2-1; 11 bases are shared with TRBD2. The CDR3 is 17 amino acids. Germline V gene lookup returns CDR1 SGHRS and CDR2 YFSETQ. V lost 7 bases and J lost 7; bases outside the gene matches: 16. The CDR3 loop is CASRSSVTSGSYNEQFF. The CDR3 bases are TGCGCCAGCCGATCATCCGTCACTAGCGGGAGTTATAATGAGCAGTTCTTC.

CDR3 amino acids: CASTLAYSNEQFF. For the CDR3, the DNA is TGTGCCAGCACACTAGCGTACTCAAATGAGCAGTTCTTC. The genes are TRBV2 and TRBJ2-1, with 7 nucleotides matching TRBD2. The junction had 7 bases not matched to a gene; V was cut back by 7 bases and J by 7 bases. The CDR3 sequence is 13 residues long. Germline CDR1 SNHLY, CDR2 FYNNEI. The variable domain in full, with the rest retrieved from reference TRBV2 and TRBJ2-1, is EPEVTQTPSHQVTQMGQEVILRCVPISNHLYFYWYRQILGQKVEFLVSFYNNEISEKSEIFDDQFSVERPDGSNFTLKIRSTKLEDSAMYFCASTLAYSNEQFFGPGTRLTVL.

The genes are TRBV2 and TRBJ2-5; 11 bases map to TRBD2. The CDR3 extends over 15 amino acids. CDR1 and CDR2 (germline): SNHLY, FYNNEI. J gave up 5 bases and V 6 bases, and 8 bases lay outside the gene matches. The CDR3: CASRSELAGAETQYF. The CDR3 nucleotides read TGTGCCAGCAGGTCAGAACTAGCGGGAGCGGAGACCCAGTACTTC. Using reference TRBV2 and TRBJ2-5 for the parts outside the CDR3, the full variable domain is EPEVTQTPSHQVTQMGQEVILRCVPISNHLYFYWYRQILGQKVEFLVSFYNNEISEKSEIFDDQFSVERPDGSNFTLKIRSTKLEDSAMYFCASRSELAGAETQYFGPGTRLLVL.

The chain recombines TRBV5-4 with TRBJ1-1; a weak D match, TRBD1 (5 bases). The germline V gene has CDR1 SGHNT and CDR2 YYREEE (reference sequence). The CDR3 sequence is 14 residues long. Trimming left V 2 bases short and J 2 bases short, with 10 bases between. The CDR3 protein is CASSFIRGNTEAFF. In nucleotides, the CDR3 is TGTGCCAGCAGCTTCATAAGGGGCAACACTGAAGCTTTCTTT.

This rearrangement joins TRBV30 to TRBJ1-1; D may be TRBD1 (5 bases). V was pared by 2 bases and J by 1 base, with 14 bases between. This CDR3 region has 15 residues. CDR1 and CDR2 from the germline V gene are GTSNPN and SVGIG (reference sequence). CDR3 amino acids: CAWSRGLGRNTEAFF. CDR3 DNA: TGTGCCTGGAGTAGGGGCCTAGGGCGGAACACTGAAGCTTTCTTT.

As for this clone: This sample also contains other DNA sequences that code for the same CDR3. The V call is TRBV7-2, the J call TRBJ2-1; D not certain. CDR3 length: 13 amino acids. Germline V gene data show CDR1 as SGHTA and CDR2 as FQGNSA. Trimming took 1 base from V and 0 from J, leaving 1 base between them. This chain's CDR3 is CASSLVSYNEQFF. CDR3 sequence (DNA): TGTGCCAGCAGCTTAGTCTCCTACAATGAGCAGTTCTTC.

CDR3 sequence (DNA): TGCAGCGTTAACCGGGACGGCCCTTACAATGAGCAGTTCTTC. As protein: CSVNRDGPYNEQFF. The rearrangement joins TRBV29-1 to TRBJ2-1; D may be TRBD1 or TRBD2 (5 bases each). Germline CDR1 reads SQVTM; CDR2 reads ANQGSEA. The V end lost 5 bases, the J end lost 4 bases, and 15 bases lay between the germline ends. This CDR3 region has 14 residues.

The chain joins TRBV5-1 to TRBJ2-5; D ambiguous. The germline V and J ends were trimmed by 0 bases and 1 base, with 7 bases remaining between them. CDR3 size: 14 residues. Germline CDR1 and CDR2: SGHRS and YFSETQ. Written as DNA, the CDR3 is TGCGCCAGCAGCTTGGAAGGGATCCAAGAGACCCAGTACTTC. It yields the protein CASSLEGIQETQYF.

The J gene is TRBJ2-1, the V gene TRBV5-6; D may be TRBD2 (5 bases). V lost 1 base and J lost 8, with 19 bases in between. This CDR3 region has 16 residues. Germline CDR1 is SGHDT and CDR2 is YYEEEE. Here the CDR3 reads CASSLRRTGGEDEQFF. CDR3 DNA: TGTGCCAGCAGCTTGCGTAGGACCGGAGGAGAGGATGAGCAGTTCTTC.

This clone occurred once. The CDR3 DNA reads TGTGCCAGCAGGACCGGGACTAGCGGGACCTACAATGAGCAGTTCTTC. Protein: CASRTGTSGTYNEQFF. This chain connects TRBV28 to TRBJ2-1; TRBD2 matches 13 bases. CDR3 length: 16 amino acids. The germline V gene encodes CDR1 MDHEN and CDR2 SYDVKM. With 6 bases clipped from V and 2 bases from J, the junction kept 4 bases outside the gene matches.

This chain connects TRBV10-3 to TRBJ2-7; 8 bases fit TRBD1. Trimming at V came to 10 bases and at J to 3 bases, leaving 14 bases not matched to a gene. CDR1 is ENHRY and CDR2 is SYGVKD in the germline V gene. The CDR3 has 15 amino acids. CDR3 sequence reads: CATGLRTGGFYEQYF. The CDR3 DNA reads TGTGCCACCGGGCTGAGAACAGGGGGATTCTACGAGCAGTACTTC.

V gene TRBV28 combines with J gene TRBJ2-7; D unresolved. The V gene lost 2 bases and the J gene lost 7 bases, with 18 bases spanning the gap. Germline assignment: CDR1 MDHEN and CDR2 SYDVKM. There are 15 residues in the CDR3. The chain's CDR3 is CASSLERSYTAEQYF. CDR3 bases: TGTGCCAGCAGTTTAGAACGATCTTACACGGCGGAGCAGTACTTC. The full variable domain, completed using reference TRBV28 and TRBJ2-7, is DVKVTQSSRYLVKRTGEKVFLECVQDMDHENMFWYRQDPGLGLRLIYFSYDVKMKEKGDIPEGYSVSREKKERFSLILESASTNQTSMYLCASSLERSYTAEQYFGPGTRLTVT.

V usage is TRBV13 and J usage is TRBJ2-1; D possibly corresponds to TRBD1 (6 bases). The germline V gene encodes CDR1 PRHDT and CDR2 FYEKMQ (reference sequence). V was cut by 4 bases and J by 4 bases, with 11 bases left in between. The CDR3 spans 14 residues. DNA of the CDR3: TGTGCCAGCAGCTCCAGGGGTGGGTACAATGAGCAGTTCTTC. Its protein product is CASSSRGGYNEQFF.

This sequence joins TRBV5-1 and TRBJ1-3, with 8 bases identical to TRBD1. Trimming took 4 bases from V and 1 from J; bases not matched to a gene: 7. The CDR3 length is 16 residues. Germline V CDR1 and CDR2: SGHRS, YFSETQ. CDR3: CASSPTDRASGNTIYF. The CDR3 DNA reads TGCGCCAGCAGCCCGACGGACAGGGCGTCTGGAAACACCATATATTTT.

The chain joins TRBV19 to TRBJ2-7; 7 bases match TRBD2. J was trimmed by 3 bases and V by 0 bases; bases with no gene match: 11. This CDR3 region has 17 residues. Germline CDR1 reads LNHDA; CDR2 reads SQIVND (reference sequence). CDR3 DNA: TGTGCCAGTAGTATAGATCCCCCTGGCGGGAGAGTCTACGAGCAGTACTTC. This sequence encodes CASSIDPPGGRVYEQYF.

The V gene is TRBV7-9, the J gene TRBJ2-7; the D gene is possibly TRBD2 (6 bases). This CDR3 is built from 13 residues. V lost 6 bases to trimming and J lost 4 bases, with 13 bases between them. Germline V gives CDR1 SEHNR, CDR2 FQNEAQ (reference sequence). CDR3 sequence: CASSPGLFYEQYF. The CDR3 nucleotides are TGTGCCAGCAGTCCGGGACTCTTTTACGAGCAGTACTTC.

The chain combines TRBV10-3 with TRBJ2-1; 9 bases are a match to TRBD2. The CDR3 has 15 residues. Germline CDR1 and CDR2: ENHRY and SYGVKD. Trimming at V came to 5 bases and at J to 6 bases, leaving 8 bases not matched to a gene. CDR3 amino acids: CAISPGTSFINEQFF. CDR3 DNA: TGTGCCATCAGTCCCGGGACTAGCTTCATCAATGAGCAGTTCTTC.

This chain connects TRBV18 to TRBJ1-5, with unresolved D. The germline V gene encodes CDR1 KGHSH and CDR2 LQKENI. Trimming removed 2 bases at V and 2 bases at J, with 7 bases between. The CDR3 is 14 residues long. The CDR3 loop is CASSPTSGNQPQHF. CDR3 sequence (DNA): TGTGCCAGCTCACCAACGTCCGGCAATCAGCCCCAGCATTTT.

The J gene is TRBJ1-4, the V gene TRBV28; 8 positions agree with TRBD1. The CDR3 extends over 15 amino acids. Germline loops: CDR1 MDHEN, CDR2 SYDVKM. Trimming took 6 bases from V and 5 from J; bases not matched to a gene: 8. Here the CDR3 reads CASSRPGTGNEKLFF. In DNA form, the CDR3 reads TGTGCCAGCAGCCGACCAGGGACAGGAAATGAAAAACTGTTTTTT.

The genes are TRBV4-2 and TRBJ2-3; D not resolved. The V gene's germline CDR1 is LGHNA and CDR2 YNFKEQ. Trimming removed 0 bases from V and 1 base from J, with 8 bases in between. This CDR3 comprises 15 residues. CDR3 in amino acids: CASSQDFGRTDTQYF. In nucleotides, the CDR3 is TGTGCCAGCAGCCAAGATTTCGGTCGCACAGATACGCAGTATTTT.

The chain carries TRBV28 and TRBJ2-7; D possibly corresponds to TRBD1 (6 bases). Trimming took 6 bases from V and 6 from J, leaving 12 bases between them. Germline values: CDR1 MDHEN, CDR2 SYDVKM. The CDR3 is 12 residues long. CDR3 sequence: CASSTTGFEQYF. DNA of the CDR3: TGTGCCAGCAGCACTACAGGGTTCGAGCAGTACTTC. Full variable domain (outside the CDR3, taken from reference TRBV28 and TRBJ2-7): DVKVTQSSRYLVKRTGEKVFLECVQDMDHENMFWYRQDPGLGLRLIYFSYDVKMKEKGDIPEGYSVSREKKERFSLILESASTNQTSMYLCASSTTGFEQYFGPGTRLTVT.

The DNA for the CDR3 is TGTGCCAGTATCGAAGGGGGACAGGGACGGTCACCCCTCCACTTT. This codes for CASIEGGQGRSPLHF. The chain couples TRBV19 to TRBJ1-6; 9 bases are a match to TRBD1. This CDR3 contains 15 residues. V was pared by 7 bases and J by 10 bases, with 11 bases of the junction left unmatched. CDR1 and CDR2 from the germline V gene are LNHDA and SQIVND (reference sequence).

The chain links TRBV7-8 to TRBJ2-3; no firm D call. The CDR3 has 13 residues. Between the trimmed V and J ends, which lost 4 bases and 6 bases, there was a span of 11 bases. Germline CDR1 reads SGHVS; CDR2 reads FQNEAQ. This CDR3 is CASSYTRFDTQYF. The CDR3 DNA reads as TGTGCCAGCAGCTATACCAGATTCGATACGCAGTATTTT.